This T cell receptor beta chain was captured in a study of beta chain features in type 1 diabetes. General study findings and limits: Type 1 diabetes patients had moderately but significantly shorter TCRB CDR3s in all four CD4+ subsets.

The sequenced template was cDNA made from the entire isolated RNA. Measured with immunoSEQ multiplex PCR; TCRdb has only the in-frame clones, and not every one. The sample records 230,000 or so clones, roughly 17% being singletons. Germline V gene lookup returns CDR1 SQVTM and CDR2 ANQGSEA. Trimming removed 4 bases from V and 4 bases from J, with 11 bases in between. The CDR3 covers 13 residues. Regarding this clone: Its antigen is still unknown.

The clonotype comes from a man aged 25 to 40 with type 1 diabetes. V is TRBV29-1 and J is TRBJ2-1; a weak D match, TRBD1 (6 bases). The sequencing input was naive CD4+ T cells from blood. The CDR3 coding sequence is TGCAGCGTTGCGGGACACCTTTACAATGAGCAGTTCTTC. Translation gives CSVAGHLYNEQFF.